The 8 T cell receptor beta chains reported below all come from one sample, sequenced in a study of T cell responses to AZD1222 COVID-19 vaccine. Method: immunoSEQ multiplex PCR; TCRdb's copy keeps in-frame clones and lacks some. Among about 150,000 clones, more than 70% were seen once, and the ten largest hold approximately 3.1%. The material sequenced was peripheral blood, taken on day 0 of MenACWY control vaccination. The receptors here all came from an adult in good health.

The CDR3 region is CAWSRSTGELFF. The CDR3 DNA is TGTGCCTGGAGTAGGAGCACCGGGGAGCTGTTTTTT. V is TRBV30 and J is TRBJ2-2, with D unclear. Trimming took 2 bases from V and 4 from J, leaving 5 bases between them. This CDR3 is built from 12 residues. Germline V gene data show CDR1 as GTSNPN and CDR2 as SVGIG (reference sequence).

The gene calls are TRBV9 and TRBJ1-2; 7 bases are shared with TRBD1. The CDR3 has 14 residues. After removal of 4 bases from V and 2 bases from J, the junction contained 5 bases not matched to a gene. Per the germline V gene, CDR1 is SGDLS and CDR2 is YYNGEE. The CDR3 sequence is CASSLDRVNYGYTF. The CDR3, as DNA: TGTGCCAGCAGCCTCGACAGGGTAAACTATGGCTACACCTTC.

V gene TRBV5-1 combines with J gene TRBJ1-1; unclear D gene. The CDR3 has 17 amino acids. With 0 bases removed from V and 4 bases from J, the gap between germline ends came to 19 bases. Per the germline V gene, CDR1 is SGHRS and CDR2 is YFSETQ. The CDR3 protein is CASSLAPDGRLVTEAFF. CDR3 in DNA: TGCGCCAGCAGCTTGGCGCCGGACGGACGCTTGGTCACTGAAGCTTTCTTT.

V is TRBV19 and J is TRBJ1-1, with D perhaps matching TRBD1 (5 bases). The CDR3 is made up of 13 amino acids. Germline CDR1 and CDR2: LNHDA and SQIVND (reference sequence). Trimming cost V 2 bases and J 4 bases, with 8 bases left between them. The CDR3, as DNA: TGTGCCAGTAGTATAAGACAGTCCACTGAAGCTTTCTTT. Translated: CASSIRQSTEAFF.

The chain uses TRBV5-1 and TRBJ1-1, with D unclear. The ends were cut back, 3 bases at V and 2 bases at J, with 11 bases in the middle. The length of the CDR3 is 14 residues. Germline CDR1 and CDR2: SGHRS and YFSETQ. The CDR3 sequence: CASSSEQGNTEAFF. The CDR3 coding sequence is TGCGCCAGCAGCTCCGAACAAGGTAACACTGAAGCTTTCTTT.

The rearrangement joins TRBV5-1 to TRBJ2-2; 8 bases agree with TRBD2. The trim removed 3 bases at V and 0 bases at J, leaving 1 base unmatched. This CDR3 comprises 15 residues. CDR1 is SGHRS and CDR2 is YFSETQ in the germline V gene. The CDR3 DNA reads as TGCGCCAGCAGCTGGGGACTAGCGAACACCGGGGAGCTGTTTTTT. Translating it yields CASSWGLANTGELFF.

The rearrangement uses TRBV28 and TRBJ1-2; a weak D match, TRBD1 (5 bases). Germline V gene sequence: CDR1 MDHEN, CDR2 SYDVKM. The V and J ends lost 4 bases and 4 bases respectively, with 13 bases between them. This CDR3 comprises 14 residues. This CDR3 is CASSSQGPLYGYTF. The CDR3 bases are TGTGCCAGCAGTTCCCAGGGCCCCCTCTATGGCTACACCTTC.

The V and J genes are TRBV10-3 and TRBJ2-2; TRBD1 matches at 9 bases. Germline V gene lookup returns CDR1 ENHRY and CDR2 SYGVKD. CDR3 length: 13 amino acids. J gave up 8 bases and V 6 bases, and 4 bases lay outside the gene matches. This CDR3 reads CAISTGGPGELFF. CDR3 in DNA: TGTGCCATCAGCACAGGGGGCCCTGGGGAGCTGTTTTTT.